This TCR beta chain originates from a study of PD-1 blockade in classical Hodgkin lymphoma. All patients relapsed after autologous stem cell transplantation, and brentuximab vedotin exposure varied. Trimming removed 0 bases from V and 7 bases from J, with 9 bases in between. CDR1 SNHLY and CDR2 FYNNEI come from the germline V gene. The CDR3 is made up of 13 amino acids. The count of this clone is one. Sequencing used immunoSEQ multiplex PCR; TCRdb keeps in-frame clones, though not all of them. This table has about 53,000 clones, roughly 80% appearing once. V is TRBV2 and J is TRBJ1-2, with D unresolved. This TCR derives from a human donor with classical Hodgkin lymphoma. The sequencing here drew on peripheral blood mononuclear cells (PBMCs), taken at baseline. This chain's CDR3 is CASSEAPFSGYTF. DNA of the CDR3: TGTGCCAGCAGTGAAGCCCCATTCTCTGGCTACACCTTC.